This T cell receptor beta chain was identified during a study of cytomegalovirus exposure and HLA in healthy donors. This CDR3 is built from 15 residues. Germline V gene lookup returns CDR1 LNHDA and CDR2 SQIVND (reference sequence). V was pared by 1 base and J by 6 bases, with 4 bases of the junction left unmatched. This PCR relied on a set of 60 Vbeta primers and 13 Jbeta primers. Assay: immunoSEQ multiplex PCR; the TCRdb copy retains only in-frame clones and omits some. The sample lists around 110,000 clones, around 82% seen once, with roughly 1.5% in the top ten. This sequence originates from a man aged 50 or older in good health and CMV-seronegative. V and J are TRBV19 and TRBJ2-2; 8 bases fit TRBD1. The material sequenced was PBMCs. CDR3 coding DNA: TGTGCCAGTAGTATAGGACAGGGGTTGGCCGGGGAGCTGTTTTTT. Translation: CASSIGQGLAGELFF.